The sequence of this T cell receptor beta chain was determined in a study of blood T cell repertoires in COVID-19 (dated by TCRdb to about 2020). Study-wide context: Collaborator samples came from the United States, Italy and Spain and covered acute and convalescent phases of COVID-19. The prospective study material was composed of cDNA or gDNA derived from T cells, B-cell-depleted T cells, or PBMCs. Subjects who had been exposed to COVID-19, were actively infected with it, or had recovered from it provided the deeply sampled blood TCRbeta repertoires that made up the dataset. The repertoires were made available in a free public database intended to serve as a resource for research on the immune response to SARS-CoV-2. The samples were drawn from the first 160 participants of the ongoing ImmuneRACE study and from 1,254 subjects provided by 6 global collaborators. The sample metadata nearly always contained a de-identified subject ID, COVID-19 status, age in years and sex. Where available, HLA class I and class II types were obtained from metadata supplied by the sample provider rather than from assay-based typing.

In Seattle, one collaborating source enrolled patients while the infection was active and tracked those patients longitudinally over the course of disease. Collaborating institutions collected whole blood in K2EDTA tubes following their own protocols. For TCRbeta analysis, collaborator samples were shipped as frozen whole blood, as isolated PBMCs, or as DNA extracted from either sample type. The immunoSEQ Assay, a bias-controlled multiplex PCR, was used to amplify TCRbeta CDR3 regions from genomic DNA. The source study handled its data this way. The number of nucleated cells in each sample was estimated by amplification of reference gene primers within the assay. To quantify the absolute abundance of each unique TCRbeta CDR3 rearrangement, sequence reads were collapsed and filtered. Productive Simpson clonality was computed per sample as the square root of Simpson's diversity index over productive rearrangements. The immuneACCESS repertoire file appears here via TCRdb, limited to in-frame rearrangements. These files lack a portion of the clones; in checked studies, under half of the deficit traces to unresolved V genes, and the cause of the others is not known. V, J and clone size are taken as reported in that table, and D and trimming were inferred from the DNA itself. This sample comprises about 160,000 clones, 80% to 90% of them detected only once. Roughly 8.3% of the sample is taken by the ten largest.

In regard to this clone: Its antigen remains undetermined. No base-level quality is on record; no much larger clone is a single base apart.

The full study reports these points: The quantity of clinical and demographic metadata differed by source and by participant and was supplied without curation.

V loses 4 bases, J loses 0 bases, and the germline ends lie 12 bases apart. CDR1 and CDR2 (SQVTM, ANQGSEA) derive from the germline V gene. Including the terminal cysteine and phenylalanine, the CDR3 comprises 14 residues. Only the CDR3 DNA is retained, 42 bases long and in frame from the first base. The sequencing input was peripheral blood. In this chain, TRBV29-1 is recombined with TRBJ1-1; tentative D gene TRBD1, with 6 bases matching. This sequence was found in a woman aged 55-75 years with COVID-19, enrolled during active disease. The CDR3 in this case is CSVVARGMNTEAFF. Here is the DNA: TGCAGCGTTGTAGCCAGGGGCATGAACACTGAAGCTTTCTTT.